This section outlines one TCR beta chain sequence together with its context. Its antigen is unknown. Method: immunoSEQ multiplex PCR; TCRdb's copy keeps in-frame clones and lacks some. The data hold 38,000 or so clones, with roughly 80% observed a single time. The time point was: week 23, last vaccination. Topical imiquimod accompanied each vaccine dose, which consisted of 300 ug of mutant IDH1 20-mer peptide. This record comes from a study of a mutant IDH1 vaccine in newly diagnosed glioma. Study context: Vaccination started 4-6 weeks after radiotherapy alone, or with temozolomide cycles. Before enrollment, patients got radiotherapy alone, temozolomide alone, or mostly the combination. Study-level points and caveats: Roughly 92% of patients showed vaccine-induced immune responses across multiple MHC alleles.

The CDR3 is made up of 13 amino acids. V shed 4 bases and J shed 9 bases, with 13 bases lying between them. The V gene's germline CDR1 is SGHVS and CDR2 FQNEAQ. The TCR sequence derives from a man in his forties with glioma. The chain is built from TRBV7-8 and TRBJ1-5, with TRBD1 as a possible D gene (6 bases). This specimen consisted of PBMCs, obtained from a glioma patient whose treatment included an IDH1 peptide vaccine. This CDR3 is CASSSNRVGPQHF. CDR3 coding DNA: TGTGCCAGCAGCTCAAACAGGGTGGGGCCCCAGCATTTT.